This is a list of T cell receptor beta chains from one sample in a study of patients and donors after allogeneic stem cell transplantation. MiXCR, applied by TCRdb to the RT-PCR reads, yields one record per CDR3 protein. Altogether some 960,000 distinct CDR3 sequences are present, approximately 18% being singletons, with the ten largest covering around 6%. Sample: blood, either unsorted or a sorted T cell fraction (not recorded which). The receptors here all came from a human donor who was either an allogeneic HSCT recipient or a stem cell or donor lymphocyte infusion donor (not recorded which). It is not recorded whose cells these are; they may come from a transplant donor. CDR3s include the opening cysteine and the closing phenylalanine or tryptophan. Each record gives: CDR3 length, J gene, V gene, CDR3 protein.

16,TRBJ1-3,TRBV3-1,CASSQGGRGGGNTIYF
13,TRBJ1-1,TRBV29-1,CSVRARVNTEAFF
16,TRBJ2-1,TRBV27,CASSLKASGNYNEQFF
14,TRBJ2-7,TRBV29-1,CSVEDGGAHYEQYF
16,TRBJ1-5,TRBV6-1,CASSEVGSLANQPQHF
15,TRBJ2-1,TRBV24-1,CATSAGLAGFGRQFF
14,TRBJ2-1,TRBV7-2,CASSLEPSSREQFF
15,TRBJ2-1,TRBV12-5,CASGLATTAYNEQFF
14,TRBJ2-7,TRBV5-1,CASKESGSSYEQYF
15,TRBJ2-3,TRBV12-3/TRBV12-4,CASTPRERSTDTQYF
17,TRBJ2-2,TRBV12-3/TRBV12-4,CASRRGPLGGNTGELFF
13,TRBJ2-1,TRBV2,CASSEDSYNEQFF
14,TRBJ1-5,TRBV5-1,CASSERGGMEPQHF
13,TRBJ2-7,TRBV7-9,CASSIGQIYEQYF
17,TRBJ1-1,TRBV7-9,CASSFPKGTGPGTEAFF
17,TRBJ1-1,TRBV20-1,CSARPRWGTDMNTEAFF
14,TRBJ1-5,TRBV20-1,CSASLGLSNQPQHF
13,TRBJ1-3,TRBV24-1,CATSGGIGNTIYF
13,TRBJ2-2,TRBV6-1,CASGRGGTGELFF
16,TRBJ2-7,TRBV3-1,CASSPTPAGLTYEQYF
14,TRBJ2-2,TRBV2,CATAGTGNTGELFF
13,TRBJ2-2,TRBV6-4,CASSDSIAGELFF
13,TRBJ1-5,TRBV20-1,CSATAGLEQPQHF
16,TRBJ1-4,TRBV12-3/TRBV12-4,CASSGPLGATNEKLFF
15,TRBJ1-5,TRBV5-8,CASRRDRGSGQPQHF
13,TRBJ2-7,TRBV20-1,CSANLAGDFEQYF
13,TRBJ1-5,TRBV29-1,CSAPVLSNQPQHF
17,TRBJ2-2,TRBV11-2,CASSPGPRKPNTGELFF
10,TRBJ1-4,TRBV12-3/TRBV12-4,CASGGSKLFF
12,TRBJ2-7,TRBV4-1,CASSQVSREQYF
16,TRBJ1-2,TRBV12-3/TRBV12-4,CASSLGQGPLGYAYTF
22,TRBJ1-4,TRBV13,CASSDDLKTGGAGGATNEKLFF
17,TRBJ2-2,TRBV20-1,CSASTLPGTGAPGELFF
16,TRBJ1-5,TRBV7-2,CASSNDRDRGNQPQHF
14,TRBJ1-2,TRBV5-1,CASSRENSNYGYTF
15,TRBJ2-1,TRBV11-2,CASSLVGPGANEQFF
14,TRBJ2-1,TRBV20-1,CSARRDFLHNEQFF
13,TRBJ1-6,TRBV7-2,CASSSRQNSPLHF
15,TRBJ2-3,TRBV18,CASSPPNGTTDTQYF
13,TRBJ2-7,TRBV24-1,CATSEPDRTVQYF
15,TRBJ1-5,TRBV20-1,CSASPDRASGQPQHF
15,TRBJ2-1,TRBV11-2,CASSPGVGRGNEQFF